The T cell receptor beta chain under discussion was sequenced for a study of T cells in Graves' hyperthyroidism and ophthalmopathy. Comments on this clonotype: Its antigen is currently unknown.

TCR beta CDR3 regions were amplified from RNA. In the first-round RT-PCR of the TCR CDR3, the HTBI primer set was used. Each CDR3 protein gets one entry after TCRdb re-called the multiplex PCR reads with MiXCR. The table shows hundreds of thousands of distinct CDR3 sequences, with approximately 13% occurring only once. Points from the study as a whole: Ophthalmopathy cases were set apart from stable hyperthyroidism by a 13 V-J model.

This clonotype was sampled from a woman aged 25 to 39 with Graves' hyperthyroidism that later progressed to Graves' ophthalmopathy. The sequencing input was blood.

CDR3 DNA sequence: TGTGCCTGGGATAGCGGGAGGTTTGTTAACAATGAGCAGTTCTTC. Protein product: CAWDSGRFVNNEQFF. This chain joins TRBV30 and TRBJ2-1, with 10 bases identical to TRBD2. This CDR3 is 15 amino acids long. V trimming: 5 bases; J trimming: 5 bases; junction bases outside the gene matches: 9. Germline V lookup: CDR1 GTSNPN, CDR2 SVGIG (reference sequence).